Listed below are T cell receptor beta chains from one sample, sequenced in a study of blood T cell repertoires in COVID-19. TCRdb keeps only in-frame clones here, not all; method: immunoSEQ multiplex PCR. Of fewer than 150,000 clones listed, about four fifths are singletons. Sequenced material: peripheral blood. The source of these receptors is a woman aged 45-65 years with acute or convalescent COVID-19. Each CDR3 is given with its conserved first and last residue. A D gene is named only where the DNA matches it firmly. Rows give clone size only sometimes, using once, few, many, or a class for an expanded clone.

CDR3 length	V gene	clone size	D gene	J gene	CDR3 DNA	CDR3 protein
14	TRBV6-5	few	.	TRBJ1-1	TGTGCCAGCAGGGCCCCCCCTCGGGGCACTGAAGCTTTCTTT	CASRAPPRGTEAFF
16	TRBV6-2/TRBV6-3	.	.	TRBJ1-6	TGTGCCAGCAGTTACTCGTGGCAGGGTAGGAACTCACCCCTCCACTTT	CASSYSWQGRNSPLHF
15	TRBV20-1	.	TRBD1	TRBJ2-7	TGCAGTGCTAGTAAGGGGGCCTACACCTCCTACGAGCAGTACTTC	CSASKGAYTSYEQYF
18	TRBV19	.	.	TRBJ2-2	TGTGCCAGTAGTATTAAGGTCTTCGGGGGACCGAACACCGGGGAGCTGTTTTTT	CASSIKVFGGPNTGELFF
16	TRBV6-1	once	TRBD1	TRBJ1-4	TGTGCCAGCAGTGAAAAACCTGAGGGGGCAAGGGAAAAACTGTTTTTT	CASSEKPEGAREKLFF
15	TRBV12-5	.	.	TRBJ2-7	TGTGCTAGTGGTTTGGTACAGGGCAGACAATACGAGCAGTACTTC	CASGLVQGRQYEQYF
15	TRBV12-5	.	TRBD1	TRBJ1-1	TGTGCTAGTGGTCCCTACAGGGGGCGGTACACTGAAGCTTTCTTT	CASGPYRGRYTEAFF
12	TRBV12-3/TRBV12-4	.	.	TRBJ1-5	TGTGCCAGCGGTACCCGGGGTCAGCCCCAGCATTTT	CASGTRGQPQHF
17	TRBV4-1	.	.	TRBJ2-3	TGCGCCAGCAGCCGAGACGTTACAGGCGGCGGCACAGATACGCAGTATTTT	CASSRDVTGGGTDTQYF
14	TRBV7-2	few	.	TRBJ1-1	TGTGCCCGCCAAGACAGCGCAATGAACACTGAAGCTTTCTTT	CARQDSAMNTEAFF
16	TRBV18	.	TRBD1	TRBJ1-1	TGTGCCAGCTCACCAACTACAGGGGGCAGGGGCACTGAAGCTTTCTTT	CASSPTTGGRGTEAFF
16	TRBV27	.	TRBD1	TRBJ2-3	TGTGCCAGCAGGGTCCAGGGGGCGAGACGAACAGATACGCAGTATTTT	CASRVQGARRTDTQYF
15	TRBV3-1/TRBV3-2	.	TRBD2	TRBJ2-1	TGTGCCAGCCGGACTAGCGGGGGGGCGTACAATGAGCAGTTCTTC	CASRTSGGAYNEQFF
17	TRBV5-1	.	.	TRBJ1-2	TGCGCCAGCAGCGAATACCACACAAACAGGGAGTCCTATGGCTACACCTTC	CASSEYHTNRESYGYTF
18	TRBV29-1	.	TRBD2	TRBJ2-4	TGCAGCGCTGGACCGGGACTAGCGGGGGGGCGAGCCAAAAACATTCAGTACTTC	CSAGPGLAGGRAKNIQYF
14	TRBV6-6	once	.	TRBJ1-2	TGTGCCAGCAGTTACGGGGCGGTAGGCTATGGCTACACCTTC	CASSYGAVGYGYTF
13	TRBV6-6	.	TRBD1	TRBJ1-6	TGTGCCAGCAGCTCACAGGGGCAGTCACCCCTCCACTTT	CASSSQGQSPLHF
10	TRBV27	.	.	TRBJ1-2	TGTGCCAGCATCAGGGGTGGCTACACCTTC	CASIRGGYTF
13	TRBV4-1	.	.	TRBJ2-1	TGCGCCAGCAGCCAAGCGAGGGGACTTGAGCAGTTCTTC	CASSQARGLEQFF
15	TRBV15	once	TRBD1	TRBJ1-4	TGTGCCACCAGCAGAGAGGGACAGGGGGGGGAAAAACTGTTTTTT	CATSREGQGGEKLFF
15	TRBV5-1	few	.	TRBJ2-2	TGCGCCAGCATGGAGGGGGCGAGAAACACCGGGGAGCTGTTTTTT	CASMEGARNTGELFF
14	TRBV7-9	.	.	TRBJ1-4	TGTGCCAGCAGCTCCCCGGGACTCAATGAAAAACTGTTTTTT	CASSSPGLNEKLFF
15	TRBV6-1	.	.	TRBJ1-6	TGTGCCAGCAGTGAAGGATGGGGCCGCCTTTCCGGATCACACTTT	CASSEGWGRLSGSHF
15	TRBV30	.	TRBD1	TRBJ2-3	TGTGCCTGGAGCCCTCAGGGGGCTGGCACAGATACGCAGTATTTT	CAWSPQGAGTDTQYF
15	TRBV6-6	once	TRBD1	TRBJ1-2	TGTGCCAGCAGTTACTCCGGGACAGGGAGCTATGGCTACACCTTC	CASSYSGTGSYGYTF
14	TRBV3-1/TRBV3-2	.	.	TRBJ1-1	TGTGCCAGCAGCTACAGATGGAGGAGCACTGAAGCTTTCTTT	CASSYRWRSTEAFF
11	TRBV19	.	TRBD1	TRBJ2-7	TGTGCCAGTCAGAGGGGGCACGAGCAGTACTTC	CASQRGHEQYF
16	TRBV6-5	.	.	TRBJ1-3	TGTGCCAGCACTTACGGGCTCCCCCGCTCTGGAAACACCATATATTTT	CASTYGLPRSGNTIYF
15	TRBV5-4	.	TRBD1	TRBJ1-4	TGTGCCAGCAGCTTGGACAGGGGAGGATATGAAAAACTGTTTTTT	CASSLDRGGYEKLFF
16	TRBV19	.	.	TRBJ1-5	TGTGCCAGTAGTACCCCGCGACAGGCTAGCAATCAGCCCCAGCATTTT	CASSTPRQASNQPQHF
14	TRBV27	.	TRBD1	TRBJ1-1	TGTGCCAGCAGAGAGGACAGGATGAACACTGAAGCTTTCTTT	CASREDRMNTEAFF
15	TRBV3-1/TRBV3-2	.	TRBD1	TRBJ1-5	TGTGCCAGCAGCCAAGATGGGGGACAGACTCAGCCCCAGCATTTT	CASSQDGGQTQPQHF
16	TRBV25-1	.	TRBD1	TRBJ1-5	TGTGCCAGCAGTGAAGGGACAGGGGGAAGCAATCAGCCCCAGCATTTT	CASSEGTGGSNQPQHF
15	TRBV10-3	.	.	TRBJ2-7	TGTGCCATCAGTGAGGGTTCGGCAGGGGCCTACGAGCAGTACTTC	CAISEGSAGAYEQYF